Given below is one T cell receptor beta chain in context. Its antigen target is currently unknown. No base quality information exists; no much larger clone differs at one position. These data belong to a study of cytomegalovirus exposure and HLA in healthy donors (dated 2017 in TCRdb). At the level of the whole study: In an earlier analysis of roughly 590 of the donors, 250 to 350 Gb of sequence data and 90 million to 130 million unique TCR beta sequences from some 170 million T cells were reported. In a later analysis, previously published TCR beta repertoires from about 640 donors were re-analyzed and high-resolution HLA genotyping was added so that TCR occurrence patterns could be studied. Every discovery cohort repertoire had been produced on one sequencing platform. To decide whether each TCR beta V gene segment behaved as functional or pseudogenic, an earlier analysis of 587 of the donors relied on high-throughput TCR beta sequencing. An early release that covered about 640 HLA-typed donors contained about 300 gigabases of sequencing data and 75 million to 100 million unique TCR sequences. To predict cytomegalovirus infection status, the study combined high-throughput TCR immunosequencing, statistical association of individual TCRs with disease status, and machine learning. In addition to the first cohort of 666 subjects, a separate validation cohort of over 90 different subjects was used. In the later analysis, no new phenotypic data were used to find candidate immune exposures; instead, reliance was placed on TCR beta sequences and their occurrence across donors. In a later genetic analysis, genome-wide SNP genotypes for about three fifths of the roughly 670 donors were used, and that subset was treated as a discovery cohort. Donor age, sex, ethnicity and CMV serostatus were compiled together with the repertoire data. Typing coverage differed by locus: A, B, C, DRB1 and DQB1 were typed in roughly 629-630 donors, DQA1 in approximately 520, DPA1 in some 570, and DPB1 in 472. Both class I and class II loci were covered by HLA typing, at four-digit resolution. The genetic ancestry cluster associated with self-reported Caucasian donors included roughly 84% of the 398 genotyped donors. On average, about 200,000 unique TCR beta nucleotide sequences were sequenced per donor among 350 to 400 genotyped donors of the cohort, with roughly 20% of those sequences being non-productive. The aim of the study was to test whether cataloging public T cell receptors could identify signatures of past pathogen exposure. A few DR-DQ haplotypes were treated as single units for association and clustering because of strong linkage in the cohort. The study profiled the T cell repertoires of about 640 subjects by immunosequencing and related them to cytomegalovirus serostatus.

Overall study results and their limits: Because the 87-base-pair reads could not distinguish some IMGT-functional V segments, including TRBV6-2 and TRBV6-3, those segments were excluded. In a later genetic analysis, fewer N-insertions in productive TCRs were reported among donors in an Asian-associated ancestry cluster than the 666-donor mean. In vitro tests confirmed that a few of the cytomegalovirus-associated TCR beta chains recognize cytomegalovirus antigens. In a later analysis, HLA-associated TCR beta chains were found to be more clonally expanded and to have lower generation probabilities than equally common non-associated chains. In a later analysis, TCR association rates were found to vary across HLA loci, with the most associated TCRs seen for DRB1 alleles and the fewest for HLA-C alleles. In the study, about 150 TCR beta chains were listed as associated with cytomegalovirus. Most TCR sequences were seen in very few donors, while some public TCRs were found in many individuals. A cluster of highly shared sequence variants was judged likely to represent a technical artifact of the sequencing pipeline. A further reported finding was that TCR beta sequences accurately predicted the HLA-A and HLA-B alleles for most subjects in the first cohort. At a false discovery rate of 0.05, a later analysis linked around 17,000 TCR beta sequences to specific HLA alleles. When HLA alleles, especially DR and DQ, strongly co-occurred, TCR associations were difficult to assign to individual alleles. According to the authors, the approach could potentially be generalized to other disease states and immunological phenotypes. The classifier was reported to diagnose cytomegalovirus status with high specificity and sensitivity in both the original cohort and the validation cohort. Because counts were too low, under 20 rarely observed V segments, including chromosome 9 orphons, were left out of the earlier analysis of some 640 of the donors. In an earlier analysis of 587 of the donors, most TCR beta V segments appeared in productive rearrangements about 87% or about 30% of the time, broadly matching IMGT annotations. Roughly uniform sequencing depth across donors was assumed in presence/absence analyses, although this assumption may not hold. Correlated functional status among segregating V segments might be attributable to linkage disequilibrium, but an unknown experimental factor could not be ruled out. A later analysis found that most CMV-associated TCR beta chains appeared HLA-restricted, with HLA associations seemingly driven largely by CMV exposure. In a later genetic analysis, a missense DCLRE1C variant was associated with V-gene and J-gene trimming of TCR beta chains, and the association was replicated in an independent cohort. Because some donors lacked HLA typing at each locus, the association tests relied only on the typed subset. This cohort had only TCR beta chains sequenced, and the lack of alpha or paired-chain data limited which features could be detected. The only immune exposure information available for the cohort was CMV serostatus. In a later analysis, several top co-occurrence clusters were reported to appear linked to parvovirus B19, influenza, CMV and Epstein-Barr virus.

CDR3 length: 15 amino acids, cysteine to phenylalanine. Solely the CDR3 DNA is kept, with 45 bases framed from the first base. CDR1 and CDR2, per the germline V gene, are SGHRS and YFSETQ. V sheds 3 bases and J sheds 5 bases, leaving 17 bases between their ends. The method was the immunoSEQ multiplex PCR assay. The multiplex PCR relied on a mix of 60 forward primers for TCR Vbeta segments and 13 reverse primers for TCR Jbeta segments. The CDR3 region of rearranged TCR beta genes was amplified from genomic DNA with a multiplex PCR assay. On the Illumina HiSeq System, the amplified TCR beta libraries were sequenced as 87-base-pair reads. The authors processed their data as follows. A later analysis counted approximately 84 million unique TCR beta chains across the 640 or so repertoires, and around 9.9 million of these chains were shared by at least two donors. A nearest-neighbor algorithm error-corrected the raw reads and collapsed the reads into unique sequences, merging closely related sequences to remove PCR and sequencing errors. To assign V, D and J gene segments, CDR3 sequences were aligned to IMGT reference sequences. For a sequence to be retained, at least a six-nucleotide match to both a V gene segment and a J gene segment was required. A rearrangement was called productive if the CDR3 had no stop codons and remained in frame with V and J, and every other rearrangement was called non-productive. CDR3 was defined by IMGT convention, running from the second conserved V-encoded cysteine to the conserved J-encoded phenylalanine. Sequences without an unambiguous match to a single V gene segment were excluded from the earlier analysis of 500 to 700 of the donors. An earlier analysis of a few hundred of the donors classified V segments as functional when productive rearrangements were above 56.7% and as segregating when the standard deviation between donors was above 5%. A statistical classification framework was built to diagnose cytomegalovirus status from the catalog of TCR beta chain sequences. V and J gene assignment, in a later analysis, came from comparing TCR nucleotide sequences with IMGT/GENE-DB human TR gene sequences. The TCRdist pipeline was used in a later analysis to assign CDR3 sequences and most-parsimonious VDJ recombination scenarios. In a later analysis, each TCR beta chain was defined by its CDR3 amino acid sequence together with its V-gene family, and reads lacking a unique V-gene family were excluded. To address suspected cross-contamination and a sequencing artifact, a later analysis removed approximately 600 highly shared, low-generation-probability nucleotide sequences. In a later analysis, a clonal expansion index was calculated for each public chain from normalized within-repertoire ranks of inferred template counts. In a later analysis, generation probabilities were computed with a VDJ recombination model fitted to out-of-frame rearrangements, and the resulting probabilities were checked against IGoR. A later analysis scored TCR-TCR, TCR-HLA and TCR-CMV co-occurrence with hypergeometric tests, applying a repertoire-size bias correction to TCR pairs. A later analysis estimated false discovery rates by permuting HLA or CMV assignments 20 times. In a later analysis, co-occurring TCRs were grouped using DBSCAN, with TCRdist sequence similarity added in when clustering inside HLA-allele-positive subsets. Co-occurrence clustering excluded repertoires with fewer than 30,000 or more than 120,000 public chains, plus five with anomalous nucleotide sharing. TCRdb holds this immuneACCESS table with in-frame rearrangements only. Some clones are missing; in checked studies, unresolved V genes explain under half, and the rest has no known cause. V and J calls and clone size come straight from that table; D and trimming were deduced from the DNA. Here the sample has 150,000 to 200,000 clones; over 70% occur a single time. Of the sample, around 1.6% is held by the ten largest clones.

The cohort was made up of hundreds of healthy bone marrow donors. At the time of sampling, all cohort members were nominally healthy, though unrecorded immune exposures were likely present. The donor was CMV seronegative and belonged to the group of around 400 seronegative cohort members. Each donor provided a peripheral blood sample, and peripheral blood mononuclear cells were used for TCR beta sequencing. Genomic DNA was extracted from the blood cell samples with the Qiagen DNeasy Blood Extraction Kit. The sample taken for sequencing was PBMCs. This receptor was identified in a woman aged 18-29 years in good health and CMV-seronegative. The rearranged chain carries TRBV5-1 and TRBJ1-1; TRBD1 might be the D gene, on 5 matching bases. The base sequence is TGCGCCAGCAGCTCCAACTCCCGCGGGGGGACTGAAGCTTTCTTT. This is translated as CASSSNSRGGTEAFF.